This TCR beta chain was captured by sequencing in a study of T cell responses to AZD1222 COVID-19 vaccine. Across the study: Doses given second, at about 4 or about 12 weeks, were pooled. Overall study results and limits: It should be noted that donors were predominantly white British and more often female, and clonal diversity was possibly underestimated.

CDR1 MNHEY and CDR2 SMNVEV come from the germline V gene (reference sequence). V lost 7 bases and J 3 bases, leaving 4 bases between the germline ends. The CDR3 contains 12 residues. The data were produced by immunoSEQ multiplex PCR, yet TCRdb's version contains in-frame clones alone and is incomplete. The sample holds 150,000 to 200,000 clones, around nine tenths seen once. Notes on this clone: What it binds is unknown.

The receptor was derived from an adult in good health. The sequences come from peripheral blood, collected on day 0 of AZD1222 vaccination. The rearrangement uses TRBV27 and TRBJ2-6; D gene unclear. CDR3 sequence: CASKGGANVLTF. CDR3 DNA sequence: TGTGCCAGCAAAGGTGGGGCCAACGTCCTGACTTTC.